This is a list of T cell receptor beta chains from one sample in a study of technical replicates of blood from a few donors. Repertoires were generated with immunoSEQ multiplex PCR, while TCRdb's copy carries only in-frame clones and drops some. The table lists around 90,000 clones, about 94% of them singletons. The specimen was T cells isolated from PBMCs. The receptor set was obtained from a human donor in good health. Both conserved end residues are part of each CDR3. Fields, in order: D gene, J gene, clone size, V gene, CDR3 protein, CDR3 DNA. A D gene is named only where the DNA matches it firmly. Clone sizes are given selectively: once, few, many, or a class where the clone is expanded.

TRBD2 | TRBJ2-5 | few | TRBV5-1 | CASSWGTLAGEETQYF | TGCGCCAGCAGCTGGGGGACGCTAGCGGGCGAAGAGACCCAGTACTTC
NA | TRBJ1-1 | NA | TRBV21-1 | CASSKELPGENTEAFF | TGTGCCAGCAGCAAAGAGCTTCCGGGGGAAAACACTGAAGCTTTCTTT
NA | TRBJ2-1 | NA | TRBV10-1 | CASSDPFYSYNEQFF | TGCGCCAGCAGTGATCCCTTTTACAGCTACAATGAGCAGTTCTTC
TRBD1 | TRBJ2-3 | NA | TRBV5-6 | CASSWGQGTDTQYF | TGTGCCAGCAGCTGGGGACAGGGCACAGATACGCAGTATTTT
NA | TRBJ1-1 | few | TRBV4-1 | CASSQVEAVNTEAFF | TGCGCCAGCAGCCAAGTTGAGGCGGTGAACACTGAAGCTTTCTTT
TRBD1 | TRBJ1-3 | once | TRBV6-5 | CASSTTGAGNTIYF | TGTGCCAGCAGCACGACAGGGGCTGGAAACACCATATATTTT
TRBD1 | TRBJ1-1 | NA | TRBV7-9 | CASSPTGGRLGTEAFF | TGTGCCAGCAGCCCGACAGGGGGCCGATTGGGCACTGAAGCTTTCTTT
TRBD2 | TRBJ2-1 | once | TRBV7-2 | CASSPGGGRGSNEQFF | TGTGCCAGCAGCCCCGGCGGGGGGAGGGGCTCCAATGAGCAGTTCTTC
NA | TRBJ2-7 | NA | TRBV6-1 | CASSSGAREQYF | TGTGCCAGCAGTTCTGGGGCTCGGGAGCAGTACTTC
TRBD2 | TRBJ2-2 | NA | TRBV29-1 | CSVYTGLAITGELFF | TGCAGCGTTTATACGGGACTAGCAATCACCGGGGAGCTGTTTTTT
NA | TRBJ2-7 | once | TRBV5-4 | CASSLEQANEQYF | TGTGCCAGCAGCTTGGAACAGGCCAACGAGCAGTACTTC
NA | TRBJ1-6 | NA | TRBV7-2 | CASSPRRGRYNSPLHF | TGTGCCAGCAGCCCTAGGAGGGGCAGATATAATTCACCCCTCCACTTT
TRBD1 | TRBJ2-2 | NA | TRBV18 | CASSPKRGRSGELFF | TGTGCCAGCTCACCTAAGAGGGGGCGTAGCGGGGAGCTGTTTTTT
NA | TRBJ1-6 | NA | TRBV13 | CASSSFNRAVNSPLHF | TGTGCCAGCAGCTCATTTAACAGGGCGGTCAATTCACCCCTCCACTTT
NA | TRBJ1-2 | NA | TRBV28 | CASSLGGGGHGYTF | TGTGCCAGCAGTTTGGGGGGCGGGGGTCATGGCTACACCTTC
NA | TRBJ1-5 | NA | TRBV10-2 | CASSESGPPQHF | TGCGCCAGCAGTGAGTCGGGCCCGCCCCAGCATTTT
TRBD1 | TRBJ2-2 | NA | TRBV6-5 | CASSSAPGQATGELFF | TGTGCCAGCAGTTCCGCCCCGGGACAGGCCACCGGGGAGCTGTTTTTT
NA | TRBJ1-5 | NA | TRBV10-1 | CASSVLIVCWGVEPQPQHF | TGCGCCAGCAGTGTCCTAATTGTCTGTTGGGGGGTCGAGCCGCAGCCCCAGCATTTT
TRBD2 | TRBJ2-3 | NA | TRBV4-2 | CASSQAGGGSDTQYF | TGTGCCAGCAGCCAGGCTGGCGGGGGGTCAGATACGCAGTATTTT
NA | TRBJ1-3 | NA | TRBV9 | CASSPGGGSSGNTIYF | TGTGCCAGCAGCCCCGGGGGTGGGAGCTCTGGAAACACCATATATTTT
TRBD1 | TRBJ1-3 | NA | TRBV27 | CASSLSGTGALSGNTIYF | TGTGCCAGCAGTTTATCGGGGACAGGGGCTCTCTCTGGAAACACCATATATTTT
NA | TRBJ2-7 | NA | TRBV20-1 | CSAPRAYEQYF | TGCAGTGCGCCCCGCGCCTACGAGCAGTACTTC
NA | TRBJ2-3 | NA | TRBV5-6 | CASSEPGEVSPDTQYF | TGTGCCAGCAGCGAACCCGGGGAGGTCTCCCCAGATACGCAGTATTTT
NA | TRBJ1-5 | NA | TRBV4-1 | CASSQEGRGNQPQHF | TGCGCCAGCAGCCAAGAAGGAAGAGGGAATCAGCCCCAGCATTTT
NA | TRBJ1-6 | NA | TRBV21-1 | CASSNDRGDSPLHF | TGTGCCAGCAGCAATGACAGGGGGGATTCACCCCTCCACTTT
TRBD1 | TRBJ1-2 | few | TRBV4-1 | CASRPTGTGVTF | TGCGCCAGCAGGCCCACCGGGACAGGGGTCACCTTC
NA | TRBJ2-7 | NA | TRBV6-1 | CASRKTGLLTYEQYF | TGTGCCAGCAGAAAAACGGGACTTTTAACCTACGAGCAGTACTTC
TRBD2 | TRBJ2-3 | NA | TRBV13 | CASSPLGAGGSTDTQYF | TGTGCCAGCAGCCCCTTGGGGGCGGGAGGGTCCACAGATACGCAGTATTTT
TRBD2 | TRBJ2-3 | NA | TRBV9 | CASSAGLAASTDTQYF | TGTGCCAGCAGCGCGGGACTAGCGGCTAGCACAGATACGCAGTATTTT
TRBD2 | TRBJ2-1 | NA | TRBV27 | CASSLRLAGGLNEQFF | TGTGCCAGCAGTCTTCGACTAGCGGGAGGGTTAAATGAGCAGTTCTTC
TRBD2 | TRBJ2-1 | once | TRBV9 | CASSGLAGGGLYSYNEQFF | TGTGCCAGCAGCGGTTTAGCGGGGGGAGGGCTCTATTCCTACAATGAGCAGTTCTTC